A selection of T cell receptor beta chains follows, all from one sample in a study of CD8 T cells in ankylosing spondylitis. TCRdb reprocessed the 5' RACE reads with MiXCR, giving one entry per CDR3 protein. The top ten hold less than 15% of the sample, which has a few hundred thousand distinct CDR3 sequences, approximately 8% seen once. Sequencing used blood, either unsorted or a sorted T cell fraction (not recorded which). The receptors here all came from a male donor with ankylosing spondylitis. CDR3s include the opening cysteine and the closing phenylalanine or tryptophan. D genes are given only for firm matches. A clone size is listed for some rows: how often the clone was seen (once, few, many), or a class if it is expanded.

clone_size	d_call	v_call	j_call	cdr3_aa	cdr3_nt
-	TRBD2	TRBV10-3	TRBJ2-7	CAISRGGRRQYF	TGTGCCATCAGTCGGGGGGGGCGGCGGCAGTACTTC
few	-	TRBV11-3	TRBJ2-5	CASSLEPGRETQYF	TGTGCCAGCAGCTTAGAGCCAGGGCGGGAGACCCAGTACTTC
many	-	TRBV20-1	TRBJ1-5	CSAKGTTGQPQHF	TGCAGTGCAAAAGGGACAACTGGGCAGCCCCAGCATTTT
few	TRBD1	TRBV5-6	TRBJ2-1	CASSSWTGRSSYNEQFF	TGTGCCAGCAGCTCTTGGACAGGGAGGAGCTCCTACAATGAGCAGTTCTTC
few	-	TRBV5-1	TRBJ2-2	CASSLIGEYTGELFF	TGCGCCAGCAGCTTGATAGGGGAGTACACCGGGGAGCTGTTTTTT
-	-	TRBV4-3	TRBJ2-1	CASSQEGKGSDNEQFF	TGCGCCAGCAGCCAAGAAGGGAAAGGGTCAGACAATGAGCAGTTCTTC
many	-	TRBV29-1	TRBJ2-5	CSAETVRETQYF	TGCAGCGCTGAGACAGTGCGAGAGACCCAGTACTTC
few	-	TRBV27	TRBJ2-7	CASSLALMGSYEQYF	TGTGCCAGCAGTTTGGCCCTAATGGGCTCCTACGAGCAGTACTTC
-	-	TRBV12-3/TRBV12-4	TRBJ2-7	CASSFWGASAEQYF	TGTGCCAGCAGTTTCTGGGGAGCAAGCGCCGAGCAGTACTTC
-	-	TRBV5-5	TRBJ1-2	CASSLDQSQVPSGGYTF	TGTGCCAGCAGCTTGGATCAGAGCCAGGTCCCTAGCGGAGGCTACACCTTC
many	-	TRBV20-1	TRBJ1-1	CSASGAVMNTEAFF	TGCAGTGCTAGCGGGGCAGTCATGAACACTGAAGCTTTCTTT
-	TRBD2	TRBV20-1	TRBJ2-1	CSASGATSVYNEQFF	TGCAGTGCTAGCGGGGCGACTAGCGTGTACAATGAGCAGTTCTTC
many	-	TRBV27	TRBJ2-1	CASSLDSSTGNEQFF	TGTGCCAGCAGTTTAGATAGCTCTACTGGCAATGAGCAGTTCTTC
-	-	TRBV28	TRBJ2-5	CASSSQGTLMTKETQYF	TGTGCCAGCAGTTCACAGGGAACTCTTATGACGAAAGAGACCCAGTACTTC
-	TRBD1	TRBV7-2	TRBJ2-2	CASSTGQGVSTGELFF	TGTGCCAGCAGCACAGGACAGGGGGTCAGCACCGGGGAGCTGTTTTTT
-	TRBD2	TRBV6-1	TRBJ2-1	CASSREGGLSYNEQFF	TGTGCCAGCAGCCGAGAGGGAGGGCTTTCCTACAATGAGCAGTTCTTC
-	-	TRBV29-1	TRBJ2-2	CSVERRGGANTGELFF	TGCAGCGTTGAAAGAAGGGGCGGTGCGAACACCGGGGAGCTGTTTTTT
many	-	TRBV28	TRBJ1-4	CASSFQWGGEKLFF	TGTGCCAGCAGTTTTCAATGGGGTGGTGAAAAACTGTTTTTT
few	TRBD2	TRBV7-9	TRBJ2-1	CASSPQQAGGPREQFF	TGTGCCAGCAGCCCCCAGCAGGCGGGAGGGCCCAGAGAGCAGTTCTTC
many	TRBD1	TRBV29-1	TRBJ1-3	CSVSTGVSGNTIYF	TGCAGCGTTTCTACAGGGGTTTCTGGAAACACCATATATTTT
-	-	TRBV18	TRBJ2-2	CASSPRQDHATGELFF	TGTGCCAGCTCACCACGCCAAGACCACGCAACCGGGGAGCTGTTTTTT
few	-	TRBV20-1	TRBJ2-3	CSAFGSVGTDTQYF	TGCAGTGCCTTCGGGAGTGTGGGCACAGATACGCAGTATTTT
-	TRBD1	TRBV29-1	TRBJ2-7	CSVEASGGYEQYF	TGCAGCGTTGAAGCATCAGGGGGCTACGAGCAGTACTTC
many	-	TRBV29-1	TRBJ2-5	CSVIYSQETQYF	TGCAGCGTTATATACAGCCAAGAGACCCAGTACTTC
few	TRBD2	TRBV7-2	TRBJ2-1	CASRIMGLAGDQFF	TGTGCCAGCAGGATAATGGGACTAGCGGGAGATCAGTTCTTC
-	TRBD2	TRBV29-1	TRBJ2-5	CSVAPQGGRETQYF	TGCAGCGTTGCCCCCCAGGGAGGGAGAGAGACCCAGTACTTC
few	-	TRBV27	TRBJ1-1	CASSGTSPWKGEAFF	TGTGCCAGCAGCGGAACTTCCCCGTGGAAAGGTGAAGCTTTCTTT
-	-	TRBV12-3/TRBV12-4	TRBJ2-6	CASSFRGSGANVLTF	TGTGCCAGCAGCTTTAGGGGGTCTGGGGCCAACGTCCTGACTTTC
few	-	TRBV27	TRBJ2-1	CASSFWGRGYNEQFF	TGTGCCAGCAGTTTTTGGGGGAGAGGCTACAATGAGCAGTTCTTC
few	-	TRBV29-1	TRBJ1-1	CSSLGRGLNTEAFF	TGCAGCTCCTTGGGACGGGGCCTTAACACTGAAGCTTTCTTT
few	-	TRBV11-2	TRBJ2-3	CASSLGGQGRTDTQYF	TGTGCCAGCAGCTTGGGGGGCCAGGGGCGCACAGATACGCAGTATTTT
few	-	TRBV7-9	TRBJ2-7	CASSKDWQGRYEQYF	TGTGCCAGCAGCAAAGACTGGCAGGGACGCTACGAGCAGTACTTC
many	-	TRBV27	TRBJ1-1	CASTGLGERYTEAFF	TGTGCCAGCACTGGGTTGGGGGAACGTTACACTGAAGCTTTCTTT
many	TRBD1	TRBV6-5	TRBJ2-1	CASSFDRAAGEQFF	TGTGCCAGCAGTTTTGACAGGGCGGCTGGGGAGCAGTTCTTC
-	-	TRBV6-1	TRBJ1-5	CASSDRRTVDQPQHF	TGTGCCAGCAGTGATCGACGGACCGTTGATCAGCCCCAGCATTTT
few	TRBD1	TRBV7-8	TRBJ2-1	CASSLFQGARYMVEQFF	TGTGCCAGCAGCTTATTCCAGGGGGCGCGGTATATGGTTGAGCAGTTCTTC
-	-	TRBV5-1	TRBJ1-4	CASSPGPRRELFF	TGCGCCAGCAGCCCTGGGCCCCGCCGGGAACTGTTTTTT
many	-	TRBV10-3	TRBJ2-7	CAISELGLYEQYF	TGTGCCATCAGTGAACTGGGTCTCTACGAGCAGTACTTC
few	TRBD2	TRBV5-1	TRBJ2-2	CASSRTSGSNTGELFF	TGCGCCAGCAGCCGGACTAGCGGGTCGAACACCGGGGAGCTGTTTTTT
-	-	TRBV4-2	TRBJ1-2	CASSTYTGQDDGYTF	TGTGCCAGCAGCACATACACAGGGCAGGACGATGGCTACACCTTC
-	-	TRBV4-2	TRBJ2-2	CASSPGLKKNIAVDTGELFF	TGTGCCAGCAGCCCAGGGCTAAAGAAGAATATTGCGGTGGACACCGGGGAGCTGTTTTTT
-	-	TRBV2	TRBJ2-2	CASTSEVGTGELFF	TGTGCCAGCACCTCCGAGGTTGGCACCGGGGAGCTGTTTTTT
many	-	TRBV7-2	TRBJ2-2	CASSSFTGELFF	TGTGCCAGCAGTAGCTTCACCGGGGAGCTGTTTTTT
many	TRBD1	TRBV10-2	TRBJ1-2	CASRPLTGMTSGYTF	TGCGCCAGCAGACCGTTGACAGGGATGACAAGTGGCTACACCTTC
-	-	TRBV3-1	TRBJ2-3	CASSQDRGWGTDTQYF	TGTGCCAGCAGCCAAGACCGGGGGTGGGGCACAGATACGCAGTATTTT